The present TCR beta chain was sequenced within a study of glioma-infiltrating T cells. TCR alpha and beta CDR3 regions were amplified from RNA using iRepertoire nested multiplex PCR. MiXCR, run by TCRdb on the multiplex PCR reads, gives a single entry per CDR3 protein. The profile covers about 210,000 distinct CDR3 sequences, with 25% to 35% appearing a single time and roughly a fifth taken by the ten largest. General study findings and limits: CDR3 overlap between tissue and blood was very small. Above-expected tissue-blood divergence occurred in all gliomas, most in low-grade ones.

The sample holds many counts of this clonotype. Its target is unknown. Germline V CDR1 and CDR2: SGHNT, YYREEE (reference sequence). This CDR3 spans 13 amino acids. The V and J ends lost 4 bases and 3 bases respectively, with 10 bases between them. The sequence was obtained from a human donor with low-grade glioma or glioblastoma, undergoing nonglioma brain surgery, or in good health (not recorded which). The sequenced material came from glioma tissue, nonneoplastic brain tissue, or PBMCs (not recorded which). This chain connects TRBV5-4 to TRBJ1-1; D might be TRBD1 (5 bases). The CDR3: CASSVGHYTEAFF. The DNA of the CDR3 is TGTGCCAGCAGCGTAGGACATTACACTGAAGCTTTCTTT.